This T cell receptor (beta chain) was identified during a study of tissue T cells after allogeneic stem cell transplantation. Study-wide points: Across patients, clones rarely overlapped, yet motif clusters were shared tissue-specifically.

Survey-depth TCRbeta CDR3 sequencing reported V/J genes and productive frequencies. TCRdb's table, derived via immunoSEQ multiplex PCR, lists solely in-frame clones and lacks some. Here the sample spans some 3,900 clones, roughly half being singletons. CDR3 length: 14 amino acids. Notes on this clone: Its matching antigen is unknown. Genes and germline are mouse. Coverage ceases 1 residue before the CDR3 finishes, and the germline J gene fills in the end.

Time point described: mouse harvest day 7 after allogeneic transplant. Mouse grafts combined 10^7 T-cell-depleted bone marrow cells with 10^6 splenic CD5+ T cells. This chain connects TRBV22 to TRBJ2-3; the DNA was not used to check the table's D call, TRBD2. TRBV22 is noted as a pseudogene. This clonotype originated in a female BALB/c mouse given C57BL/6 T cells with graft-versus-host disease after an allogeneic hematopoietic cell transplant. The specimen sequenced was lymph node tissue. CDR3 DNA, as far as it was read: TGTGCCAGCAGACGGGGGGGGCCGGCAGAAACGCTGTAT. Translating it yields CASRRGGPAETLY. The whole CDR3 region reads CASRRGGPAETLYF.